This T cell receptor (beta chain) was documented in a study of cytomegalovirus exposure and HLA in healthy donors. The germline V gene encodes CDR1 MDHEN and CDR2 SYDVKM. The CDR3 runs to 13 residues. The junction had 2 bases not matched to a gene; V was cut back by 5 bases and J by 4 bases. This clone was counted only a few times. Researchers ran the PCR with 60 Vbeta and 13 Jbeta primers. TCRdb's table, derived via immunoSEQ multiplex PCR, lists solely in-frame clones and lacks some. The table records about 140,000 clones, roughly 9.8% of them present only once. The TCR sequence derives from a man aged 45-60 years in good health and CMV-seronegative. V gene TRBV28 combines with J gene TRBJ1-2, with 9 bases fitting TRBD1. The sequencing input was PBMCs. The CDR3 DNA reads TGTGCCAGCAGTCAGACAGGGGGCTATGGCTACACCTTC. It specifies CASSQTGGYGYTF.